Below, 27 T cell receptor beta chains from the same sample are listed, as sequenced in a study of T cells in Graves' hyperthyroidism and ophthalmopathy (dated by TCRdb to between 2019 and 2020). Receptor amplification or capture employed multiplex PCR. The instrument was an Illumina HiSeq 2000. The TCR beta CDR3 regions were amplified from RNA transcripts. The TCR CDR3 was subjected to a first round of RT-PCR using the HTBI primer set and the Qiagen OneStep RT-PCR kit. The raw public data were reprocessed by TCRdb itself: fastp quality trimming at Q25, MiXCR clonotype calling, in-frame beta chains only. Every entry covers one CDR3 protein and lists the most common genes and DNA from its rows. In this sample the table shows 300,000 to 450,000 distinct CDR3 sequences, approximately 15% of which occur a single time. The top ten hold 9.5% to 12% of the sample. Sequenced sample: blood. Receptors originate from a woman aged 60 to 75 with Graves' hyperthyroidism.

This clonotype was counted at least ten times. J is TRBJ1-1 and V is TRBV5-1; weak D call: TRBD1 (5 bases). CDR3 size: 13 residues. The V end lost 1 base, the J end lost 5 bases, and 9 bases lay between the germline ends. Per germline, CDR1 SGHRS and CDR2 YFSETQ. DNA for the CDR3: TGCGCCAGCAGCTTGTCTGAGGGGACTGAAGCTTTCTTT. Its translation: CASSLSEGTEAFF.

The V and J genes are TRBV27 and TRBJ2-5, with D perhaps TRBD2 (5 bases). The V gene lost 5 bases and the J gene lost 0 bases, with 16 bases spanning the gap. This CDR3 spans 16 amino acids. Per germline, CDR1 MNHEY and CDR2 SMNVEV (reference sequence). DNA for the CDR3: TGTGCCAGCAGTCCCTGGGTAGGTAGCGACCAAGAGACCCAGTACTTC. This sequence encodes CASSPWVGSDQETQYF.

This clonotype was observed a few times. This chain joins TRBV12-3 or TRBV12-4 and TRBJ2-3; D is ambiguous. V lost 6 bases and J 3 bases, leaving 13 bases between the germline ends. This CDR3 contains 14 residues. CDR3 in DNA: TGTGCCAGCAGCCGGACGACATTTACAGATACGCAGTATTTT. This codes for CASSRTTFTDTQYF.

The chain carries TRBV5-1 and TRBJ2-2; 9 positions match TRBD1. Trimming took 4 bases from V and 3 from J; bases not matched to a gene: 4. Germline lookup yields CDR1 SGHRS and CDR2 YFSETQ. CDR3 length: 15 residues. CDR3 loop: CASSPGDRDTGELFF. The CDR3 nucleotides read TGCGCCAGCAGCCCGGGGGACAGGGACACCGGGGAGCTGTTTTTT.

This clonotype was seen a handful of times. This chain links TRBV19 with TRBJ1-2; 8 bases match TRBD1. Trimming took 1 base from V and 8 from J; bases not matched to a gene: 3. Germline assignment: CDR1 LNHDA and CDR2 SQIVND (reference sequence). The CDR3 is 13 amino acids. The CDR3 here is CASSIGRGHGYTF. CDR3 nucleotide sequence: TGTGCCAGTAGTATAGGCAGGGGGCACGGCTACACCTTC.

This clonotype was counted between two and nine times. V gene TRBV11-3 combines with J gene TRBJ2-1, with 9 bases lining up with TRBD2. Losses at the gene ends were 2 bases for V and 2 bases for J; bases not matched to a gene: 4. Germline V gene data show CDR1 as SGHNT and CDR2 as YENEEA. The CDR3 is made up of 16 amino acids. CDR3 sequence: CASSLTSSGAYNEQFF. The CDR3 DNA sequence: TGTGCCAGCAGCTTAACCTCTAGCGGGGCCTACAATGAGCAGTTCTTC.

A few counts support this clonotype. J is TRBJ2-4 and V is TRBV20-1, with TRBD2 matching 16 bases. The CDR3 loop spans 19 amino acids. Germline CDR1 is DFQATT and CDR2 is SNEGSKA (reference sequence). After removal of 1 base from V and 2 bases from J, the junction contained 8 bases not matched to a gene. The CDR3 sequence is CSARAGLAGGPGSKNIQYF. CDR3 DNA: TGCAGTGCTAGAGCGGGACTAGCGGGAGGGCCTGGGTCCAAAAACATTCAGTACTTC.

The V call is TRBV6-1, the J call TRBJ1-5; D unresolved. Between the trimmed V and J ends, which lost 0 bases and 2 bases, there was a span of 5 bases. This CDR3 contains 14 residues. Germline V CDR1 and CDR2: MNHNS, SASEGT. Here the CDR3 DNA reads TGTGCCAGCAGTGAAGCGAGGGGCAATCAGCCCCAGCATTTT. Translated: CASSEARGNQPQHF.

In this sample, this clonotype turned up many times. The chain is built from TRBV7-2 and TRBJ1-5, with 9 bases fitting TRBD1. The V gene end was trimmed by 5 bases and the J gene end by 7 bases; junction bases not matched to a gene: 3. Germline V lookup: CDR1 SGHTA, CDR2 FQGNSA. CDR3 size: 13 residues. CDR3 amino acids: CASSRDRVQPQHF. The DNA for the CDR3 is TGTGCCAGCAGCCGGGACAGGGTACAGCCCCAGCATTTT. The full variable domain, in which reference TRBV7-2 and TRBJ1-5 provide the parts outside the CDR3, is GAGVSQSPSNKVTEKGKDVELRCDPISGHTALYWYRQSLGQGLEFLIYFQGNSAPDKSGLPSDRFSAERTGGSVSTLTIQRTQQEDSAVYLCASSRDRVQPQHFGDGTRLSIL.

This clonotype was recorded many times. This chain connects TRBV11-2 to TRBJ2-1; TRBD1 is a possible D gene (5 bases). The CDR3 is 13 amino acids. Per the germline V gene, CDR1 is SGHAT and CDR2 is FQNNGV. Deletions cut 3 bases from V and 6 bases from J, with 9 bases between. In DNA form, the CDR3 reads TGTGCCAGCAGCTTTACAGGTAGCAATGAGCAGTTCTTC. Residues: CASSFTGSNEQFF.

This clonotype was counted between two and nine times. The chain couples TRBV12-3 or TRBV12-4 to TRBJ1-3; TRBD1 agrees at 7 bases. This CDR3 comprises 14 residues. V lost 6 bases and J lost 4; bases outside the gene matches: 6. The CDR3 DNA sequence: TGTGCCAGCAGCTCAGGGACAGACGGAAACACCATATATTTT. As protein: CASSSGTDGNTIYF.

The chain joins TRBV19 to TRBJ2-1; D ambiguous. The CDR3 is 13 residues long. Germline assignment: CDR1 LNHDA and CDR2 SQIVND (reference sequence). V lost 5 bases and J 3 bases, leaving 8 bases between the germline ends. Written as DNA, the CDR3 is TGTGCCAGTAGTTTGAGCGACTACAATGAGCAGTTCTTC. The encoded protein is CASSLSDYNEQFF.

The J gene is TRBJ2-7, the V gene TRBV7-2; TRBD2 matches 7 bases. With 1 base clipped from V and 2 bases from J, the junction kept 5 bases outside the gene matches. Germline CDR1 and CDR2: SGHTA and FQGNSA. The CDR3 runs to 15 residues. This chain's CDR3 is CASSLDGLETYEQYF. The CDR3 region has the DNA TGTGCCAGCAGCTTAGATGGACTAGAGACCTACGAGCAGTACTTC.

This clonotype was observed a handful of times. DNA for the CDR3: TGTGCCATCAGTGTCTCAGGGAGGGGAGGGTCCTCCTACGAGCAGTACTTC. Its protein product is CAISVSGRGGSSYEQYF. This chain connects TRBV10-3 to TRBJ2-7, with 7 positions matching TRBD2. V lost 4 bases to trimming and J lost 0 bases; unmatched junction nucleotides: 12. Germline V CDR1 and CDR2: ENHRY, SYGVKD. CDR3 length: 17 amino acids.

The chain has TRBV12-5 and TRBJ2-1; TRBD2 aligns across 7 bases. The CDR3 runs 12 residues. Trimming removed 1 base from V and 13 bases from J; junction bases left unmatched: 4. CDR1 is LGHNT, CDR2 FRNRAP, per germline. The CDR3 reads CASGLAAGRQFF. DNA of the CDR3: TGTGCTAGTGGTTTGGCAGCGGGGAGACAGTTCTTC.

This clonotype was seen only a few times. This sequence joins TRBV7-9 and TRBJ2-3; 10 nucleotides align to TRBD2. Germline CDR1 is SEHNR and CDR2 is FQNEAQ (reference sequence). V trimming: 6 bases; J trimming: 7 bases; junction bases outside the gene matches: 7. The CDR3 has 14 residues. The CDR3 DNA reads TGTGCCAGCAGAAGCGGGAGGGCCGGTCATACGCAGTATTTT. Encoded protein: CASRSGRAGHTQYF.

The table lists this clonotype with many counts. CDR3 protein: CASSLAPGVNNEQFF. The CDR3 nucleotides are TGTGCCAGCAGTTTAGCCCCCGGGGTTAACAATGAGCAGTTCTTC. This chain joins TRBV12-3 or TRBV12-4 and TRBJ2-1, with a tentative D call TRBD2 (5 bases). V lost 0 bases and J lost 5, with 11 bases in between. The CDR3 is 15 amino acids.

This clonotype was detected ten times or more. The CDR3 bases are TGTGCCAGCAGCTTAGGAGTGTTGGCCTCACGGTACGTACGGGATGAGCAGTTCTTC. Translating gives CASSLGVLASRYVRDEQFF. The V and J genes are TRBV11-2 and TRBJ2-1; D remains ambiguous. Germline V lookup: CDR1 SGHAT, CDR2 FQNNGV. This CDR3 has 19 residues. The V end lost 1 base, the J end lost 8 bases, and 27 bases lay between the germline ends.

Ten or more counts support this clonotype. This could be a read error, since a much larger clone is one nucleotide away. V and J are TRBV20-1 and TRBJ2-1; D gene unclear. Germline CDR1 is DFQATT and CDR2 is SNEGSKA (reference sequence). CDR3 length equals 14 residues. The CDR3 DNA sequence: TGCAGTGCAACGGACGGAGTTTCCGACAATGAGCAGCTCTTC. This gives the protein CSATDGVSDNEQLF.

This clonotype was found many times. The rearrangement links TRBV7-9 to TRBJ2-7; perhaps D is TRBD1 or TRBD2 (5 bases each). V was trimmed by 4 bases and J by 6 bases, leaving 16 bases between them. Germline CDR1 is SEHNR and CDR2 is FQNEAQ (reference sequence). The CDR3 runs to 14 residues. The CDR3 bases are TGTGCCAGCAGCTCCCGCATTGATGGGGGCGAGCAGTACTTC. This translates into CASSSRIDGGEQYF.

This clonotype was seen repeatedly, ten times or more. The chain has TRBV27 and TRBJ2-1; D perhaps matches TRBD1 (5 bases). Looked up from germline, CDR1 is MNHEY and CDR2 is SMNVEV (reference sequence). CDR3 length equals 15 residues. V gave up 3 bases and J gave up 4 bases, with 13 bases separating them. The CDR3 DNA sequence: TGTGCCAGCAGTTTTGGAAGGGGCATATACAATGAGCAGTTCTTC. It translates to CASSFGRGIYNEQFF.

This clonotype was picked up a small number of times. The CDR3 nucleotides read TGTGCCAGCAGCCCGACTAGCCACAAAACCGGGGAGCTGTTTTTT. Protein product: CASSPTSHKTGELFF. V is TRBV7-8 and J is TRBJ2-2; 7 bases map to TRBD2. V was clipped by 5 bases and J by 5 bases; unmatched bases: 8. The CDR3 totals 15 residues. Per germline, CDR1 SGHVS and CDR2 FQNEAQ.

This clonotype was detected a few times. The chain combines TRBV20-1 with TRBJ2-1; 7 nucleotides align to TRBD2. The CDR3 covers 15 residues. CDR1 and CDR2 from the germline V gene are DFQATT and SNEGSKA (reference sequence). Unmatched junction bases numbered 9, after V lost 3 bases and J lost 4 bases. The CDR3 DNA reads as TGCAGTGCTAGTCCGTTGGGCGGGAGTTACAATGAGCAGTTCTTC. It specifies CSASPLGGSYNEQFF.

This clonotype has a count of ten or more. The chain has TRBV10-3 and TRBJ2-3; the match to TRBD1 covers 8 bases. Germline V gene data show CDR1 as ENHRY and CDR2 as SYGVKD. The CDR3 spans 15 residues. J was trimmed by 1 base and V by 6 bases; bases with no gene match: 6. The CDR3 here is CAISDRGYRTDTQYF. The CDR3 DNA reads TGTGCCATCAGCGACAGGGGATACCGCACAGATACGCAGTATTTT.

This clonotype has ten or more counts. This chain links TRBV6-1 with TRBJ2-7; D gene uncertain. The germline V gene encodes CDR1 MNHNS and CDR2 SASEGT. This CDR3 comprises 12 residues. Trimming pared 4 bases from V and 1 base from J, leaving 5 bases between. In DNA, the CDR3 is TGTGCCAGCAGTGGAGTATCCTACGAGCAGTACTTC. Its protein product is CASSGVSYEQYF.

This clonotype was observed many times. The chain has TRBV12-3 or TRBV12-4 and TRBJ2-1; 7 nucleotides agree with TRBD1. The V gene end was trimmed by 7 bases and the J gene end by 2 bases; junction bases not matched to a gene: 8. The CDR3 has 15 amino acids. DNA for the CDR3: TGTGCCAGCAATAGGGGGCAGGGGGCCTACAATGAGCAGTTCTTC. This codes for CASNRGQGAYNEQFF.

This clonotype has ten or more counts. The chain uses TRBV20-1 and TRBJ2-7, with D possibly being TRBD1 (7 bases). The germline gives CDR1 DFQATT, CDR2 SNEGSKA (reference sequence). There are 11 residues in the CDR3. V lost 3 bases, J lost 6 bases, and 9 bases lay in between. The CDR3 is CSASQGGEQYF. CDR3 DNA: TGCAGTGCTAGCCAGGGGGGCGAGCAGTACTTC.